The source of this TCR beta chain is a study of blood T cell repertoires in COVID-19. Trimming pared 2 bases from V and 1 base from J, leaving 11 bases between. The CDR3 is made up of 15 amino acids. Germline-derived CDR1 and CDR2 are MNHEY and SVGAGI. Under the authors' procedure: Amplification from reference gene primers served as the basis for estimated nucleated cell counts. Only in-frame clones appear in the TCRdb table, and some are missing; sequencing was by immunoSEQ multiplex PCR. V, J and clone size were drawn from that table, and D and trimming were deduced from the DNA. The sample has a few hundred thousand clones, about 88% seen once.

The source is a woman aged 55-70 years with COVID-19, enrolled during active disease. Source material: peripheral blood. This chain links TRBV6-5 with TRBJ1-2; the D gene is possibly TRBD1 (5 bases). CDR3 DNA sequence: TGTGCCAGCAGTTACAGTGACAGACTTAACTATGGCTACACCTTC. Its protein is CASSYSDRLNYGYTF.